The T cell receptor (beta chain) described here comes from a study of T cell responses to AZD1222 COVID-19 vaccine. Looked up from germline, CDR1 is KGHSH and CDR2 is LQKENI. V shed 1 base and J shed 2 bases, with 10 bases lying between them. The CDR3 extends over 15 amino acids. Profiling relied on immunoSEQ multiplex PCR, and the TCRdb table lists in-frame clones only, not all of them. The table records approximately 110,000 clones, about 90% of them present only once. Whole-study findings and limits: The donor group comprised mostly white British people and more females; the analysis possibly underestimated clonal diversity. Sampled repertoires all dated from after the peak T cell response. The number of AZD1222 recipients seropositive at baseline was only six.

With regard to this clone: Its target is not known.

The chain has TRBV18 and TRBJ2-3; tentative D call: TRBD1 (5 bases). The TCR was taken from an adult in good health. Sequencing was performed on peripheral blood, taken on day 0 of AZD1222 vaccination. The DNA of the CDR3 is TGTGCCAGCTCACCACAAGGACATCCCACAGATACGCAGTATTTT. It encodes CASSPQGHPTDTQYF.